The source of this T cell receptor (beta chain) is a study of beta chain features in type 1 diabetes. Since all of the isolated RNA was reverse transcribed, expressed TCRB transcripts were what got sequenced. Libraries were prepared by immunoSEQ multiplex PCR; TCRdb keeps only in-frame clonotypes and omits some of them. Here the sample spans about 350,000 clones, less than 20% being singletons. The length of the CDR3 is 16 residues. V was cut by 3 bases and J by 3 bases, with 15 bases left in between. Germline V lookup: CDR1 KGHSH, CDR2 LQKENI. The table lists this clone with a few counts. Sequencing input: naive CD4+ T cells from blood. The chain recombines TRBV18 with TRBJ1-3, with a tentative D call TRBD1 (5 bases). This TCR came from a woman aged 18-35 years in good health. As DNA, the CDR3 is TGTGCCAGCTCACCTCTCGCCCAGGGCGTTGGAAACACCATATATTTT. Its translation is CASSPLAQGVGNTIYF.